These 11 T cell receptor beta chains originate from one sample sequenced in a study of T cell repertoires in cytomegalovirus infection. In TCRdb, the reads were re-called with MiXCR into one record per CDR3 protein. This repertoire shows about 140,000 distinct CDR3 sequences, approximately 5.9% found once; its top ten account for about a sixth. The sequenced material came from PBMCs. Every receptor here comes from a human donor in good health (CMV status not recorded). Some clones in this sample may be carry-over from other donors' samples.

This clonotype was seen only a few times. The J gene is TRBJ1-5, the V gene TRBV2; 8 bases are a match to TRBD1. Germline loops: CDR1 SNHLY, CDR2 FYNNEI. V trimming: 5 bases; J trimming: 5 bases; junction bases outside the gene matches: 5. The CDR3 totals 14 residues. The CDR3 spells CASSFGQGYQPQHF. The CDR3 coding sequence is TGTGCCAGCAGTTTCGGACAGGGCTATCAGCCCCAGCATTTT.

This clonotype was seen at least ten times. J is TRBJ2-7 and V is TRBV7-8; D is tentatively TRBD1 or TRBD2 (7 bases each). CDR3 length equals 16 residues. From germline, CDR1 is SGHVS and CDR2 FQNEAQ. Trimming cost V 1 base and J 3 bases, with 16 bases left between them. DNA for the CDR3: TGTGCCAGCAGCTTAGGGGCCCCAGGGGGGGTCTACGAGCAGTACTTC. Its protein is CASSLGAPGGVYEQYF.

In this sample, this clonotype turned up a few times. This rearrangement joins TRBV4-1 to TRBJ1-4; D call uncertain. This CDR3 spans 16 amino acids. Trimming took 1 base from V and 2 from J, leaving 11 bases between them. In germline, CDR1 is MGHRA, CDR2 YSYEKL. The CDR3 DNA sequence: TGCGCCAGCAGCCAAGGGGCATCGGAGACTAATGAAAAACTGTTTTTT. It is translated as CASSQGASETNEKLFF.

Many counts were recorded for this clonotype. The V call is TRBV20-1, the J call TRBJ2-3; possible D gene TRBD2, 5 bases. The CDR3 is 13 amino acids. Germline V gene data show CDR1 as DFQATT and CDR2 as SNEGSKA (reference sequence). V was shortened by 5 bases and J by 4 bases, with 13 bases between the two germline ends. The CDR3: CSADPGGSDTQYF. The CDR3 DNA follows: TGCAGTGCTGACCCCGGAGGCTCAGATACGCAGTATTTT.

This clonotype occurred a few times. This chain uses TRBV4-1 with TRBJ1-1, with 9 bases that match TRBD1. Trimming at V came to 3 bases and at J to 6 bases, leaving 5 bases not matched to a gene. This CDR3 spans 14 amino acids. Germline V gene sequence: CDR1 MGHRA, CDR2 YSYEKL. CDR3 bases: TGCGCCAGCAGCCAGATGACAGGGGGAGCTGAAGCTTTCTTT. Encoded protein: CASSQMTGGAEAFF.

The CDR3 sequence is CASSGTAGTGELFF. The CDR3 DNA is TGCGCCAGCAGTGGGACGGCCGGCACCGGGGAGCTGTTTTTT. The rearrangement uses TRBV10-1 and TRBJ2-2, with D uncertain. This CDR3 is 14 amino acids long. Germline-derived CDR1 and CDR2 are WNHNN and SYGVQD (reference sequence). V was clipped by 4 bases and J by 4 bases, with 10 bases between them.

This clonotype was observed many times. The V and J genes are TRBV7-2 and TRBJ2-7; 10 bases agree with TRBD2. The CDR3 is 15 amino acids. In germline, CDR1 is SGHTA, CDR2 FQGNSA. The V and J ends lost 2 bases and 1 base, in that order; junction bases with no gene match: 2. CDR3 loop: CASSLLAGESYEQYF. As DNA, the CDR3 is TGTGCCAGCAGCTTACTAGCGGGGGAGTCCTACGAGCAGTACTTC.

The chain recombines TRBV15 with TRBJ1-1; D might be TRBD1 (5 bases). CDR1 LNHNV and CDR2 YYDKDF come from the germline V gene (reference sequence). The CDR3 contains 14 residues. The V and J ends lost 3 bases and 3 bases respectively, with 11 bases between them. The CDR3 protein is CATSSLGTHTEAFF. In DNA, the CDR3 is TGTGCCACCAGCAGTCTAGGGACGCACACTGAAGCTTTCTTT.

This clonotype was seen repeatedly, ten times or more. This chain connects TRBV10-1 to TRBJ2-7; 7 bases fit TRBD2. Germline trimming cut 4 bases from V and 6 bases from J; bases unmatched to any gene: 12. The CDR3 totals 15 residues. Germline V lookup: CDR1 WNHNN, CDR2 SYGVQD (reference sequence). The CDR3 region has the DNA TGCGCCAGCAGTGCCCGACGACTAGCAGGTGGCGAGCAGTACTTC. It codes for CASSARRLAGGEQYF.

CDR3 sequence (DNA): TGTGCCAGCAGCTTGCAGGGGGAGATGAACACTGAAGCTTTCTTT. This gives the protein CASSLQGEMNTEAFF. The gene calls are TRBV5-6 and TRBJ1-1; TRBD1 aligns across 7 bases. CDR3 length: 15 residues. V lost 1 base, J lost 0 bases, and 3 bases stayed unmatched. Germline V gene data show CDR1 as SGHDT and CDR2 as YYEEEE.

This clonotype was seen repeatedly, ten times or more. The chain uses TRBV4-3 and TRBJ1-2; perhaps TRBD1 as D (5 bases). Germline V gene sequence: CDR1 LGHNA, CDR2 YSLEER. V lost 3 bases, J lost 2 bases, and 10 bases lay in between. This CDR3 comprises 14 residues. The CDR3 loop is CASSQTTANYGYTF. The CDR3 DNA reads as TGCGCCAGCAGCCAGACGACAGCGAACTATGGCTACACCTTC.